This T cell receptor (beta chain) was identified in a study of blood T cell repertoires in COVID-19. Study background: Some COVID-19 samples were acute and others convalescent; all came from the United States, Italy and Spain.

Participants had their cohort set by participant-reported clinical history. Donors in Cohort 3 counted as recovered after two negative PCRs, clearance, or symptom resolution. Germline loops: CDR1 DFQATT, CDR2 SNEGSKA (reference sequence). Trimming removed 4 bases from V and 6 bases from J, with 10 bases in between. This CDR3 is 11 amino acids long. Repertoires were generated with immunoSEQ multiplex PCR, while TCRdb's copy carries only in-frame clones and drops some. The sample shows about 280,000 clones, roughly 87% of them seen only once. This TCR was sampled from a woman in her thirties or forties who had recovered from COVID-19. This sequence joins TRBV20-1 and TRBJ2-7; TRBD1 is a possible D gene (5 bases). The sequencing input was PBMCs or T cells enriched from blood (not recorded which). The CDR3 coding sequence is TGCAGTGCTACAGGGCCGGGCGAGCAGTACTTC. Protein sequence: CSATGPGEQYF.